The 3 T cell receptor beta chains below all came from one sample that was sequenced in a study of vaccination and CD4 T cells after COVID-19. The treatment is: roughly ten-day PBMC culture with coronavirus spike peptide pools or control peptides (ViraFEST assay). Cultured CD4+ T cell DNA was sequenced using the Oncomine TCR Beta short-read assay. TCRdb used MiXCR to reprocess the PCR reads, holding one entry per CDR3 protein. The sample yields about 20,000 distinct CDR3 sequences, around 60% seen once. Antigens of these TCRs are unknown. Sequenced material: CD4+ T cells from blood, cultured in vitro, taken before SARS-CoV-2 vaccination. Source of these receptors: a human donor who had recovered from COVID-19.

This sequence joins TRBV15 and TRBJ1-5; no clear D. V was cut by 2 bases and J by 0 bases, with 5 bases left in between. Looked up from germline, CDR1 is LNHNV and CDR2 is YYDKDF (reference sequence). CDR3 length: 14 amino acids. CDR3 residues: CATSRQYSNQPQHF. The CDR3 DNA follows: TGTGCCACCAGCAGACAATATAGCAATCAGCCCCAGCATTTT.

This chain joins TRBV20-1 and TRBJ1-6; no firm D call. Germline V gene lookup returns CDR1 DFQATT and CDR2 SNEGSKA (reference sequence). The V gene lost 3 bases and the J gene lost 4 bases, with 16 bases spanning the gap. The CDR3 totals 16 residues. CDR3 nucleotide sequence: TGCAGTGCTAGTCTCCCTCAAAGGCCATATAATTCACCCCTCCACTTT. As protein: CSASLPQRPYNSPLHF.

The chain recombines TRBV6-1 with TRBJ1-1; TRBD1 might be the D (5 bases). The germline V and J ends were trimmed by 1 base and 8 bases, with 14 bases remaining between them. The CDR3 runs 14 residues. Germline V gene sequence: CDR1 MNHNS, CDR2 SASEGT. The CDR3 spells CASSEETTVQEAFF. CDR3 DNA: TGTGCCAGCAGTGAAGAAACGACAGTCCAGGAAGCTTTCTTT.